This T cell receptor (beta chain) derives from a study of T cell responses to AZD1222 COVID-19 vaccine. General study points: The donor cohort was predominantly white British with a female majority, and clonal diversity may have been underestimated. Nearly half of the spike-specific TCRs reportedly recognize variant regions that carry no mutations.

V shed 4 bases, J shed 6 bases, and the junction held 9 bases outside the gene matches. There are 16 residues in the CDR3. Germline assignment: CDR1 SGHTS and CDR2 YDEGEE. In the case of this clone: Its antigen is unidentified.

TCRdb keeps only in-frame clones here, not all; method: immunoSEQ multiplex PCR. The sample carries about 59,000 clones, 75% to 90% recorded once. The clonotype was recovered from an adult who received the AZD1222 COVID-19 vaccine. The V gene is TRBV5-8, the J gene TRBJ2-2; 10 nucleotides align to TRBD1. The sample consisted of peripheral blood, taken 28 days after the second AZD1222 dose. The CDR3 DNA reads TGTGCCAGCAGCCCGTTCGGGACAGGGGATCCCGGGGAGCTGTTTTTT. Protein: CASSPFGTGDPGELFF.